The present entry profiles one T cell receptor (beta chain) with its context. In the original processing: Reference gene primer amplification gave estimated nucleated cell counts. Here immunoSEQ multiplex PCR was the method, and the copy in TCRdb shows in-frame clones only, minus some. The DNA was the basis for D and trimming; V, J and clone size are from that table. Of under 200,000 clones detected, approximately 89% appear once; the ten largest clones hold nearly 2.5%. The data belong to a study of blood T cell repertoires in COVID-19. The wider study: Acute-phase and convalescent COVID-19 samples originated in the United States, Italy and Spain. PBMCs, B-cell-depleted T cells, or T cells were the source of the cDNA or gDNA that made up the material.

Germline-derived CDR1 and CDR2 are SGHTS and YDEGEE. V dropped 4 bases and J dropped 0 bases, with 19 bases sitting between them. The CDR3 runs to 17 residues. This sequence joins TRBV5-8 and TRBJ1-2, with D possibly being TRBD1 (5 bases). The sequenced material came from peripheral blood. This clonotype was sampled from a man in his forties with active or convalescent COVID-19. CDR3 loop: CASSRLIDRQTNYGYTF. CDR3 DNA sequence: TGTGCCAGCAGCCGCCTAATAGACAGACAAACTAACTATGGCTACACCTTC.